This T cell receptor beta chain was recovered during a study of regulatory T cells in long-lasting Graves disease. Study-level points and caveats: A greater number of public clonotypes (about 3,000) was shared by persistent patients than by new patients (about 890).

The V and J ends lost 2 bases and 10 bases respectively, with 18 bases between them. Germline CDR1 is GTSNPN and CDR2 is SVGIG (reference sequence). CDR3 length: 14 amino acids. iRepertoire HTBI primers and Arm-PCR of CDR3 regions built TCR beta libraries. TCRdb itself ran the multiplex PCR reads through MiXCR, one entry per CDR3 protein. The table shows 400,000 to 550,000 distinct CDR3 sequences, with over 15% occurring only once. This clonotype appeared many times. Its antigen is unidentified. The time point: newly diagnosed GD, antithyroid drugs for less than 3 months. Construction of the TCR library relied on RNA isolated from PBMCs. Graves' disease diagnosis used American Thyroid Association guidelines. About 8.8 milliliters of peripheral blood went into EDTA tubes. A further study also used this sample, focusing on T cells in Graves' hyperthyroidism and ophthalmopathy. That work states: A first-round RT-PCR of the TCR CDR3 used the HTBI primer set.

The material was peripheral blood mononuclear cells (PBMCs), obtained at new diagnosis, from a patient treated with antithyroid drugs. The chain recombines TRBV30 with TRBJ1-5; D is perhaps TRBD1 (5 bases). The sequence derives from a woman in her 30s with Graves disease. This CDR3 reads CAWSREAGSRPQHF. CDR3 sequence (DNA): TGTGCCTGGAGTAGGGAGGCAGGGAGTAGACCCCAGCATTTT.